The source of this T cell receptor (beta chain) is a study of cytomegalovirus exposure and HLA in healthy donors. On this clone: Its antigen is as yet unknown.

V lost 6 bases to trimming and J lost 2 bases, with 10 bases between them. Germline V gene lookup returns CDR1 MRHNA and CDR2 SNTAGT. This CDR3 spans 13 amino acids. With 60 Vbeta and 13 Jbeta primers, the PCR was carried out. Original analysis: Later, about 80 million unique TCR beta chains were counted in an analysis, and roughly 11 million of them were shared. Sequencing used immunoSEQ multiplex PCR; TCRdb keeps in-frame clones, though not all of them. V, J and clone size are those of that table, while D and trimming were read from the DNA. This sample has 100,000 to 150,000 clones, with roughly 74% found just once. Whole-study findings and limits: In vitro testing confirmed a few CMV-associated chains as specific for CMV antigens.

The sample taken for sequencing was PBMCs. The rearrangement joins TRBV6-4 to TRBJ1-1, with D perhaps TRBD1 (5 bases). This sequence was found in a male donor in good health and CMV-seronegative. CDR3 bases: TGTGCCAGCAGGGTCCAGGGAAACACTGAAGCTTTCTTT. This encodes CASRVQGNTEAFF.